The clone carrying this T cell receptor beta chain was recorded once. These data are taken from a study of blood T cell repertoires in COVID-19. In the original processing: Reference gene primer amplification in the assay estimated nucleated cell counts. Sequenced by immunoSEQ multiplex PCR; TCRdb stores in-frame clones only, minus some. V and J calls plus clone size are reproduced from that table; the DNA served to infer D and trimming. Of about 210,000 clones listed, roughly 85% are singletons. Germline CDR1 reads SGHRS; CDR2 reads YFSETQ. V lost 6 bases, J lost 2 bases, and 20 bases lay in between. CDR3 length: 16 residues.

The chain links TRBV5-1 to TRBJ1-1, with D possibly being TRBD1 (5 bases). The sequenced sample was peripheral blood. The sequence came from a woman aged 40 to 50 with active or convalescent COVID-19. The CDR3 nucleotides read TGCGCCAGCACGGGTGGACTCGGGGGTTTAAACACTGAAGCTTTCTTT. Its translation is CASTGGLGGLNTEAFF.